The source of this T cell receptor beta chain is a study of blood T cell repertoires in COVID-19 (TCRdb year 2020). For the wider study: Collaborator samples came from the United States, Italy and Spain and covered acute and convalescent phases of COVID-19. A freely available public database, intended as a resource for researchers studying the immune response to SARS-CoV-2, is where the repertoires were released. The material from the prospective study consisted of cDNA or gDNA derived from T cells, B-cell-depleted T cells, or PBMCs. Where available, HLA class I and class II types were taken from metadata supplied by the sample provider and were not determined by assay-based typing. A de-identified subject ID, COVID-19 status, age in years and sex were almost always included in the sample metadata. Deeply sampled blood TCRbeta repertoires from subjects exposed to, actively infected with, or recovered from COVID-19 were included in the dataset. Samples were obtained from the ongoing ImmuneRACE study (first 160 participants) and from over 1,000 subjects provided by 6 global collaborators. What the work shows at the level of the full study, not this receptor alone: Clinical and demographic metadata were provided uncurated, with the amount varying by source and participant.

Participants in the prospective study were enrolled through a virtual design, were aged roughly 18 to 100 years, and lived in roughly 26 United States geographic areas. In the prospective study, participants were assigned to cohorts based on the clinical history participants reported in a screening survey and a study questionnaire. ImmuneRACE Cohort 3 recovered participants were defined by two consecutive negative NP/OP PCR tests, healthcare professional clearance, or symptom resolution. Each participant in the prospective study had whole blood, serum and a nasopharyngeal or oropharyngeal swab collected by mobile phlebotomists. Prospective study participants could optionally give additional blood draws and questionnaires over a 2-month period. Prospective study blood samples were shipped either frozen or at room temperature before DNA extraction. TCRbeta CDR3 regions were amplified from genomic DNA using the immunoSEQ Assay, a bias-controlled multiplex PCR. The original methods were these. The number of nucleated cells in each sample was estimated by amplification of reference gene primers within the assay. To quantify the absolute abundance of each unique TCRbeta CDR3 rearrangement, sequence reads were collapsed and filtered. For each sample, productive Simpson clonality was calculated as the square root of Simpson's diversity index over productive rearrangements. As stored in TCRdb, this immuneACCESS dataset retains in-frame rearrangements with V and J assigned. A fraction of the clones does not appear; measured against another copy, unresolved V genes explain less than half of the discrepancy, and the remainder lacks a known reason. The V and J calls and clone size were taken over from that table, and D and trimming were inferred from the DNA. The sample table shows a few hundred thousand clones, and approximately 87% are seen once. Jointly, the top ten make up about 1.7% of the sample.

From cysteine to phenylalanine, the CDR3 is 16 amino acids long. Kept here is only the CDR3 DNA, which spans 48 bases and is read in frame from base 1. After removal of 5 bases from V and 8 bases from J, the junction retains 12 bases not matched to a gene. The CDR1 and CDR2 encoded by the germline V gene are SGHVS and FQNEAQ. About this clone: The target of this receptor is not known. No much larger clone is present one base from it, and per-base qualities are unavailable.

The rearrangement combines TRBV7-8 with TRBJ2-2; 9 central nucleotides agree with TRBD1. The sequence derives from a woman between 40 and 50 years old who had recovered from COVID-19. The sample taken for sequencing was PBMCs or T cells enriched from blood (not recorded which). The DNA sequence is as follows: TGTGCCAGCAGCCCCCCCGGGACAGGGCTTGCTGGGGAGCTGTTTTTT. This translates into CASSPPGTGLAGELFF.